Listed below are T cell receptor beta chains from one sample, sequenced in a study of shared clonotypes between healthy human individuals. The repertoire was sequenced with immunoSEQ multiplex PCR; TCRdb's copy has only in-frame clones and lacks some. Here the sample spans over a million clones, around 97% being singletons. The sample was naive CD4+ T cells sorted from blood. The receptors originated from a man aged 25-40 years in good health. Each CDR3 is given with its conserved first and last residue. A D gene is named only where the DNA matches it firmly. Some rows mark clone size as missing; the rest say once, few, many or name a class of expanded clone.

>TRBJ1-2|NA|TRBD1|TRBV28
TGTGCCACCGGAAAACAGGGGCTCTATGGCTACACCTTC
CATGKQGLYGYTF
>TRBJ2-5|NA|TRBD2|TRBV28
TGTGCCAGCAGTTTAAGGCTAGCGGGGCAAGAGACCCAGTACTTC
CASSLRLAGQETQYF
>TRBJ2-1|NA|TRBD2|TRBV6-5
TGTGCCAGCTGTAGTAGCGGGAAGTATGAGCAGTTCTTC
CASCSSGKYEQFF
>TRBJ2-2|NA|NA|TRBV28
TGTGCCAGCAGGTCCTCAGGGGCCATTCCCACCGGGGAGCTGTTTTTT
CASRSSGAIPTGELFF
>TRBJ2-7|NA|TRBD1|TRBV15
TGTGCCACCAGCAGGGCAGGGGGCTCAGTCTACGAGCAGTACTTC
CATSRAGGSVYEQYF
>TRBJ2-1|NA|NA|TRBV5-1
TGCGCCAGCAGCCCCCCAGGCCTCAGCTCCTACAATGAGCAGTTCTTC
CASSPPGLSSYNEQFF
>TRBJ2-7|NA|NA|TRBV6-1
TGTGCCAGCAGTGAACATGGACAGCTAAACGAGCAGTACTTC
CASSEHGQLNEQYF
>TRBJ2-3|NA|TRBD1|TRBV7-9
TGTGCCAGCCAACTGGGGCTGGGGACAGGGTCGGCAGATACGCAGTATTTT
CASQLGLGTGSADTQYF
>TRBJ2-1|NA|NA|TRBV7-2
TGTGCCAGCAGCCGACAGATCCACAATGAGCAGTTCTTC
CASSRQIHNEQFF
>TRBJ2-7|once|TRBD1|TRBV7-2
TGTGCCAGCAGCCAATGGGGGACAGTATACGAGCAGTACTTC
CASSQWGTVYEQYF
>TRBJ2-5|NA|NA|TRBV11-3
TGTGCCAGCAGCTTGGGGCCAACGCAAGAGACCCAGTACTTC
CASSLGPTQETQYF
>TRBJ2-5|NA|TRBD2|TRBV25-1
TGTGCCAGCAGTGAAGAAGGTAGCGGGAGAGACCAAGAGACCCAGTACTTC
CASSEEGSGRDQETQYF
>TRBJ1-1|NA|NA|TRBV30
TGTGCCTGGAGTCCCCTCCTGGAAGCTTTCTTT
CAWSPLLEAFF
>TRBJ1-5|few|NA|TRBV5-5
TGTGCCAGCAGCTTGTTCGGGACGGGGTTAGGTGAGCCCCAGCATTTT
CASSLFGTGLGEPQHF
>TRBJ2-7|NA|TRBD2|TRBV6-1
TGTGCCAGCAGTGATTGGGGACTAGCGGGAGCCCACTACTTC
CASSDWGLAGAHYF
>TRBJ1-5|few|TRBD1|TRBV6-1
TGTGCCAGCAGTGAGACAGGGTTCCATCAGCCCCAGCATTTT
CASSETGFHQPQHF
>TRBJ2-3|NA|NA|TRBV28
TGTGCCAGCAGTTTAACTGACACCACAGATACGCAGTATTTT
CASSLTDTTDTQYF
>TRBJ2-1|NA|NA|TRBV4-2
TGTGCCAGCAGCCAAGATCGTGGTTGGTATGAGCAGTTCTTC
CASSQDRGWYEQFF
>TRBJ2-1|NA|NA|TRBV5-8
TGTGCCAGCAGCCCCGGACTTCCCTACAATGAGCAGTTCTTC
CASSPGLPYNEQFF
>TRBJ1-1|NA|NA|TRBV10-1
TGCGCCAGCAGTGAGACCGGCCGGCCTGAGGCTTTCTTT
CASSETGRPEAFF
>TRBJ2-7|NA|NA|TRBV9
TGTGCCAGCAGCGTCGGACGGTCAATCCCGTTTTACGAGCAGTACTTC
CASSVGRSIPFYEQYF
>TRBJ1-2|NA|NA|TRBV7-6
TGTGCCAGCAGCTTGGCGGCGGAGGTGGTTGGGGGTGGCTACACCTTC
CASSLAAEVVGGGYTF
>TRBJ1-1|few|NA|TRBV5-1
TGCGCCAGCAGCTTGGGGGCTGAAGCTTTCTTT
CASSLGAEAFF
>TRBJ2-1|NA|TRBD2|TRBV6-1
TGTGCCAGCCTAGCGGGAGTGAATGAGCAGTTCTTC
CASLAGVNEQFF
>TRBJ2-1|NA|NA|TRBV19
TGTGCCAGTAGTATCATCGGGTGTCTAGCCGAATTCTCTTGCGATGAGCAGTTCTTC
CASSIIGCLAEFSCDEQFF
>TRBJ2-7|NA|NA|TRBV18
TGTGCCAGCTCACCGGCCCGAACCTACGAGCAGTACTTC
CASSPARTYEQYF
>TRBJ2-1|once|TRBD2|TRBV9
TGTGCCAGCAGCGCCGCTAGCGGGGGAATTGAGCAGTTCTTC
CASSAASGGIEQFF
>TRBJ2-3|NA|TRBD2|TRBV28
TGTGCCAGCACCATTTTGGGGGCGGGAGGGAGCACAGATACGCAGTATTTT
CASTILGAGGSTDTQYF
>TRBJ2-7|NA|NA|TRBV5-1
TGCGCCAGCAGCTTACGGGGTCTTAGCTACGAGCAGTACTTC
CASSLRGLSYEQYF
>TRBJ2-1|NA|TRBD1|TRBV5-1
TGCGCCAGCAGCTTGAGGGGGACAGGCTACAATGAGCAGTTCTTC
CASSLRGTGYNEQFF
>TRBJ2-2|NA|NA|TRBV7-9
TGTGCCAGCAGCTTAGGCGGGACTTATGACGGGGAGCTGTTTTTT
CASSLGGTYDGELFF
>TRBJ2-7|NA|TRBD2|TRBV13
TGTGCCAGCAGCTGGGGACTAGCGGGAGTCTTGGGATACGAGCAGTACTTC
CASSWGLAGVLGYEQYF
>TRBJ2-7|NA|TRBD1|TRBV25-1
TGTGCCAGCAGTGAAGTTCACAGGGGCGAGCAGTACTTC
CASSEVHRGEQYF
>TRBJ2-1|NA|TRBD2|TRBV11-2
TGTGCCACCACACTAAGGACTAGCGGGAGGAATGAGCAGTTCTTC
CATTLRTSGRNEQFF
>TRBJ1-1|NA|TRBD1|TRBV30
TGTGCCTGGAGGACAGGGCGAAACACTGAAGCTTTCTTT
CAWRTGRNTEAFF
>TRBJ2-7|NA|TRBD2|TRBV18
TGTGCCAGCTCACCCGGGAGGGGGACCTCCTACGAGCAGTACTTC
CASSPGRGTSYEQYF
>TRBJ2-7|NA|TRBD2|TRBV5-1
TGCGCCAGCAGCTTCCAGACTAGCGGCACCTACGAGCAGTACTTC
CASSFQTSGTYEQYF
>TRBJ2-7|NA|TRBD2|TRBV7-2
TGTGCCAGCAGCTCTGGACTAGCGGGGGTCTACGAGCAGTACTTC
CASSSGLAGVYEQYF
>TRBJ2-1|NA|NA|TRBV6-5
TGTGCCGCGGGGAGAGGGAAGAATGAGCAGTTCTTC
CAAGRGKNEQFF
>TRBJ2-7|NA|TRBD2|TRBV18
TGTGCCAGCTCGCCTAGCGGGCTTAACTACGAGCAGTACTTC
CASSPSGLNYEQYF
>TRBJ2-7|few|NA|TRBV18
TGTGCCAGCTCAACGACACTGGCCGAGCAGTACTTC
CASSTTLAEQYF
>TRBJ2-2|once|NA|TRBV4-3
TGCGCCAGCAGCCAAGGGGGTAGACAGGGGGAGCTGTTTTTT
CASSQGGRQGELFF
>TRBJ2-2|NA|NA|TRBV18
TGTGCCAGCTCACCCGAAAGCCAGAACACCGGGGAGCTGTTTTTT
CASSPESQNTGELFF
>TRBJ2-2|NA|NA|TRBV12-5
TGTGCTAGTGGTATGGGCAGGGGGGCCGGGGAGCTGTTTTTT
CASGMGRGAGELFF
>TRBJ1-2|NA|TRBD1|TRBV6-6
TGTGCCAGCAGCCAGGACAGGTTCTTGGGCTACACCTTC
CASSQDRFLGYTF
>TRBJ1-1|NA|TRBD1|TRBV29-1
TGCAGCGTTGCCCCACTTCTGGGACAGATGAACACTGAAGCTTTCTTT
CSVAPLLGQMNTEAFF
>TRBJ1-1|NA|NA|TRBV6-5
TGTGCCAGCAGTACTAAGGGTCCCAATGAAGCTTTCTTT
CASSTKGPNEAFF
>TRBJ2-6|NA|TRBD1|TRBV5-1
TGCGCCAGCAGCTTGCAGGACAGGGGGCCCGGGGGCTCTGGGGCCAACGTCCTGACTTTC
CASSLQDRGPGGSGANVLTF
>TRBJ2-5|NA|TRBD1|TRBV29-1
TGCAGCGTTCAACGGGCAGGGGGCGGAGAGACCCAGTACTTC
CSVQRAGGGETQYF
>TRBJ2-2|once|NA|TRBV18
TGTGCCAGCTCGCGGGACAGTACGAACACCGGGGAGCTGTTTTTT
CASSRDSTNTGELFF
>TRBJ2-6|NA|NA|TRBV2
TGTGCCAGCATCCTCAGTAGGGCCAACGTCCTGACTTTC
CASILSRANVLTF
>TRBJ2-1|NA|NA|TRBV14
TGTGCCAGCAGCCAAGTTCGAGCGGGTGGAGAGGAGCAGTTCTTC
CASSQVRAGGEEQFF
>TRBJ2-3|once|NA|TRBV29-1
TGCAGCGTACGGCGGGAAATCACAGATACGCAGTATTTT
CSVRREITDTQYF